The following is a TCR beta chain sequence with its context. The antigen remains undetermined. Here immunoSEQ multiplex PCR was the method, and the copy in TCRdb shows in-frame clones only, minus some. The sample records about 680,000 clones, 90% to 95% being singletons. This record belongs to a study of shared clonotypes between healthy human individuals. Findings and caveats of the study: The study generally estimated greater richness for naive than memory subsets. Since donors were few, the genetic and exposure-history diversity represented was limited. The sharing of 4% to 5.5% of naive CD4 clonotypes was seen across a handful of donors. Generation probabilities of non-shared clonotypes were lower (relative to those shared by all four donors).

Germline-derived CDR1 and CDR2 are MGHRA and YSYEKL. CDR3 length: 15 amino acids. The V end was cut by 0 bases, the J end by 5 bases, with 13 bases between. Naive CD8 populations comprised CD45RO-negative cells positively selected for CCR7, excluding terminally differentiated effector memory CD45RA+ cells. The origin of this receptor is a man younger than 45 in good health. Sequenced: naive CD8+ T cells sorted from blood. This rearrangement joins TRBV4-1 to TRBJ2-5; a weak D match, TRBD2 (5 bases). The CDR3: CASSQDTGIEETQYF. The CDR3 nucleotides are TGCGCCAGCAGCCAAGATACGGGGATTGAGGAGACCCAGTACTTC.